A single sample gave rise to the 10 T cell receptor beta chains below, sequenced in a study of blood T cell repertoires in COVID-19. Sequencing used immunoSEQ multiplex PCR; TCRdb keeps in-frame clones, though not all of them. In the table there are around 99,000 clones, roughly 84% of which are singletons. Sequenced sample: peripheral blood. The receptors derive from a woman in her fifties or sixties with acute or convalescent COVID-19.

The chain employs TRBV3-1 (or the pseudogene TRBV3-2) and TRBJ1-1; TRBD1 aligns across 7 bases. Germline CDR1 and CDR2: LGHDT and YNNKEL (reference sequence). V was pared by 2 bases and J by 0 bases, with 6 bases of the junction left unmatched. The CDR3 extends over 16 amino acids. The CDR3 loop reads CASSQLGGGMNTEAFF. The CDR3 DNA reads TGTGCCAGCAGCCAATTAGGGGGCGGCATGAACACTGAAGCTTTCTTT.

This clone was observed once. The CDR3 sequence: CASSVDGQGKGTLHF. CDR3 bases: TGTGCCAGCAGCGTAGACGGACAGGGAAAGGGCACCCTCCACTTT. The V call is TRBV9, the J call TRBJ1-6, with 8 bases fitting TRBD1. Germline V lookup: CDR1 SGDLS, CDR2 YYNGEE. J gave up 14 bases and V 0 bases, and 10 bases lay outside the gene matches. The CDR3 covers 15 residues.

The V and J genes are TRBV7-2 and TRBJ2-7, with TRBD2 as a possible D gene (6 bases). CDR1 and CDR2 (germline): SGHTA, FQGNSA. The CDR3 contains 14 residues. V dropped 5 bases and J dropped 3 bases, with 14 bases sitting between them. The CDR3 DNA reads as TGTGCCAGCAGCCCGACCGCCGGGGGCTACGAGCAGTACTTC. This encodes CASSPTAGGYEQYF.

CDR3 protein: CASSPRDRGAQPQHF. The CDR3 DNA is TGTGCCAGCAGCCCGCGAGACAGGGGGGCTCAGCCCCAGCATTTT. The chain recombines TRBV5-8 with TRBJ1-5, with 9 nucleotides matching TRBD1. V lost 4 bases, J lost 6 bases, and 8 bases stayed unmatched. Germline loops: CDR1 SGHTS, CDR2 YDEGEE. This CDR3 has 15 residues.

The genes are TRBV21-1 and TRBJ1-1. TRBV21-1 is termed a pseudogene. The CDR3 loop spans 19 amino acids. CDR3 in DNA: TGTGCCAGCAGCAACCCCACTGGGAGGGAGCGTGTATTGTACACTGAAGCTTTCTTT. The encoded protein is CASSNPTGRERVLYTEAFF.

The V and J genes are TRBV2 and TRBJ2-2, with 9 bases that match TRBD1. With V trimmed by 6 bases and J by 4 bases, 3 bases remained unmatched. Germline values: CDR1 SNHLY, CDR2 FYNNEI. The CDR3 loop spans 14 amino acids. The CDR3 nucleotides read TGTGCCAGCAGGGCGACAGGGGGCACCGGGGAGCTGTTTTTT. Protein product: CASRATGGTGELFF.

This rearrangement joins TRBV6-5 to TRBJ2-2, with D perhaps matching TRBD1 (5 bases). The CDR3 has 14 residues. V was shortened by 2 bases and J by 4 bases, with 8 bases between the two germline ends. Germline CDR1 reads MNHEY; CDR2 reads SVGAGI. The CDR3 nucleotides read TGTGCCAGCAGTTACCAGGGCCTCACCGGGGAGCTGTTTTTT. Amino acid sequence: CASSYQGLTGELFF.

This rearrangement joins TRBV11-2 to TRBJ1-1, with a weak D call TRBD1 (5 bases). The CDR3 contains 15 residues. Trimming took 6 bases from V and 1 from J, leaving 15 bases between them. Germline V gene lookup returns CDR1 SGHAT and CDR2 FQNNGV. The CDR3 region is CASSLISQENTEAFF. The CDR3 region has the DNA TGTGCCAGCAGTTTAATCTCACAGGAGAACACTGAAGCTTTCTTT.

This chain joins TRBV23-1 and TRBJ1-5; D perhaps matches TRBD1 (5 bases). TRBV23-1 is an ORF for which the function is uncertain. V dropped 0 bases and J dropped 5 bases, with 20 bases sitting between them. The CDR3 extends over 18 amino acids. As DNA, the CDR3 is TGCGCCAGCAGTCAATCGGGAAGGGTTGGGGACTTCGATCAGCCCCAGCATTTT. It encodes CASSQSGRVGDFDQPQHF.

The V gene is TRBV18, the J gene TRBJ1-3; 7 positions agree with TRBD1. This CDR3 region has 17 residues. Trimming cost V 2 bases and J 0 bases; bases outside gene matches: 7. Germline CDR1 is KGHSH and CDR2 is LQKENI. CDR3 DNA: TGTGCCAGCTCACCATCGGGACAGATTAGCTCTGGAAACACCATATATTTT. As protein: CASSPSGQISSGNTIYF.